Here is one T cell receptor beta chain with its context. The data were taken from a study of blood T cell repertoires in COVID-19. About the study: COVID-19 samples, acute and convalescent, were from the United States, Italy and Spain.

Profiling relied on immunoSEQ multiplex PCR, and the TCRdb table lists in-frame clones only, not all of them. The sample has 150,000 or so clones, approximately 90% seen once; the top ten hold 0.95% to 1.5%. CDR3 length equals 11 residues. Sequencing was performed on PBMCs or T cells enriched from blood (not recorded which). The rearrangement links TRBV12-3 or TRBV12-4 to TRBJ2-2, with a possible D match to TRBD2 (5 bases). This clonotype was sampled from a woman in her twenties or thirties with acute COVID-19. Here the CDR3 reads CASGSGGELFF. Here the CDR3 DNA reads TGTGCGTCGGGGAGTGGCGGGGAGCTGTTTTTT.